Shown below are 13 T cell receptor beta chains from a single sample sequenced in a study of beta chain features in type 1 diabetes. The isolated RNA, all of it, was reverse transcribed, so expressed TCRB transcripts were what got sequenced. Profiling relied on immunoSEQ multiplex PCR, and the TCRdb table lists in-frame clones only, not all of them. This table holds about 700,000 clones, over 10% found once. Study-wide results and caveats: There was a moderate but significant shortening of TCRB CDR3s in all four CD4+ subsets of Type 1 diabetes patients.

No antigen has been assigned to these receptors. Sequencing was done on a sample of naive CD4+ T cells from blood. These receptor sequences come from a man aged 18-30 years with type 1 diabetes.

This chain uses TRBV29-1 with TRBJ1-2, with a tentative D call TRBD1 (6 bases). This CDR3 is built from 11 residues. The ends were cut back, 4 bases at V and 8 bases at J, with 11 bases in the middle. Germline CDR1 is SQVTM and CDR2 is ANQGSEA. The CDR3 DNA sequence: TGCAGCGTTGCGGGGGCGAGGGGCTACACCTTC. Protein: CSVAGARGYTF.

Here the CDR3 DNA reads TGTGCCAGCAGTTACCCAAGTAGCAAGCCGAACACTGAAGCTTTCTTT. The encoded protein is CASSYPSSKPNTEAFF. The V call is TRBV6-6, the J call TRBJ1-1; D is unclear. CDR1 is MNHNY, CDR2 SVGAGI, per germline (reference sequence). Trimming removed 2 bases at V and 1 base at J, with 14 bases between. This CDR3 comprises 16 residues.

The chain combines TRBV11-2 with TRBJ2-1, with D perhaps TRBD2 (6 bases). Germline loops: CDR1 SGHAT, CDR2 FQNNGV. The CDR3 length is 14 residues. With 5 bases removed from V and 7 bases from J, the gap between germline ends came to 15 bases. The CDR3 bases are TGTGCCAGCAGCCCGGTTAACGCGGGGAATGAGCAGTTCTTC. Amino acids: CASSPVNAGNEQFF.

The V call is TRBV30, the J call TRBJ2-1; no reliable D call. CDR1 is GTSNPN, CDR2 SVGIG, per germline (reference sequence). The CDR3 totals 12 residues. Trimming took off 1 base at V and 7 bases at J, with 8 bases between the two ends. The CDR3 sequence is CAWSGQTNEQFF. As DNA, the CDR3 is TGTGCCTGGAGTGGACAAACAAATGAGCAGTTCTTC. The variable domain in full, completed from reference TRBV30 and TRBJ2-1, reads SQTIHQWPATLVQPVGSPLSLECTVEGTSNPNLYWYRQAAGRGLQLLFYSVGIGQISSEVPQNLSASRPQDRQFILSSKKLLLSDSGFYLCAWSGQTNEQFFGPGTRLTVL.

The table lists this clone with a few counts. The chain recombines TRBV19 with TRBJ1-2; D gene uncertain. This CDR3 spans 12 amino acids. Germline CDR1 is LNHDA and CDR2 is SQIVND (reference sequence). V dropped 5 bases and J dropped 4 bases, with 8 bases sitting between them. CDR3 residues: CASSLNTYGYTF. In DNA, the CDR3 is TGTGCCAGTAGTCTTAACACCTATGGCTACACCTTC.

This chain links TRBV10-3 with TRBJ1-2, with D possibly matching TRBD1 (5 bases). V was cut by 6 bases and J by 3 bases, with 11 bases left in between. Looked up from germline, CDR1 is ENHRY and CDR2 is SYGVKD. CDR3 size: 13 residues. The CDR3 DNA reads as TGTGCCATCAGCGGCAGGGAAGACTATGGCTACACCTTC. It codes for CAISGREDYGYTF.

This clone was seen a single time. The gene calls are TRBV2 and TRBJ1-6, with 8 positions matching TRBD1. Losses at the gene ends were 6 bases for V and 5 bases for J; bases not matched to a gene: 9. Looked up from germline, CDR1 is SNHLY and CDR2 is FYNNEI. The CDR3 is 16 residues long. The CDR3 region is CASRGQGSVNNSPLHF. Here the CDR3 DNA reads TGTGCCAGCAGAGGACAGGGCTCCGTTAATAATTCACCCCTCCACTTT.

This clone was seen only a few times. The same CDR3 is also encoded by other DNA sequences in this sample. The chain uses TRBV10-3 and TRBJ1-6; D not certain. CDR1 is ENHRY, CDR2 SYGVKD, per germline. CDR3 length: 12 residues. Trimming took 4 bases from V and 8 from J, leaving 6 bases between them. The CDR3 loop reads CAISGLDSPLHF. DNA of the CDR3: TGTGCCATCAGTGGGCTCGATTCACCCCTCCACTTT.

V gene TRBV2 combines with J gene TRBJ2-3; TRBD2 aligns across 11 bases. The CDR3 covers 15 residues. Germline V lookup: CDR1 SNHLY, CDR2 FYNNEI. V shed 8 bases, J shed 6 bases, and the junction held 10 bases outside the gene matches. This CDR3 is CASRRLAGTGDTQYF. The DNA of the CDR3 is TGTGCCAGCCGAAGACTAGCGGGGACGGGGGATACGCAGTATTTT.

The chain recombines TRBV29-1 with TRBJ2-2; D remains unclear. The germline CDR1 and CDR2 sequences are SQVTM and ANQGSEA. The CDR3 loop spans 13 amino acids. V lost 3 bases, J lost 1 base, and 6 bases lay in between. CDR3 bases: TGCAGCGTTGAGGTACGGAACACCGGGGAGCTGTTTTTT. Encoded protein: CSVEVRNTGELFF.

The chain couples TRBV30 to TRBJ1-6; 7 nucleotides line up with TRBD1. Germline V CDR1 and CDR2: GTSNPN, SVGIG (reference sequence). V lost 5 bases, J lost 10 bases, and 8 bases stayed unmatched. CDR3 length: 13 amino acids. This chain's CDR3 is CAWASQGQSPLHF. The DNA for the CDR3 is TGTGCCTGGGCTTCACAGGGGCAGTCACCCCTCCACTTT.

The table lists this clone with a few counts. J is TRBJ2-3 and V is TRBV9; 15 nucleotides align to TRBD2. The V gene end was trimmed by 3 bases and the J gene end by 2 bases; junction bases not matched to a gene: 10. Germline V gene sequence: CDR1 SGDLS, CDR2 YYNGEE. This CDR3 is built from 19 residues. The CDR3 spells CASSGRTSGGAEVTDTQYF. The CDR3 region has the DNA TGTGCCAGCAGCGGAAGGACTAGCGGGGGGGCCGAGGTCACAGATACGCAGTATTTT.

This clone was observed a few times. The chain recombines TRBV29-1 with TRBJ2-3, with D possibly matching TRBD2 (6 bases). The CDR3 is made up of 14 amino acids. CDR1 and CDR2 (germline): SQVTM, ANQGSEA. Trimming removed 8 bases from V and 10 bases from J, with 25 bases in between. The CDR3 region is CSLHVGTGVQAQYF. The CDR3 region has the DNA TGCAGCCTACATGTTGGGACGGGGGTACAGGCGCAGTATTTT.